This T cell receptor beta chain was sequenced in a study of T cells in tuberculosis. Findings and limits, study-wide: GMM-specific TCRs were nearer to active tuberculosis alpha repertoires, suggesting expansion. Shorter CDR3-alpha in active tuberculosis partly drove smaller distances.

V dropped 6 bases and J dropped 2; count of bases not matched to a gene: 3. The CDR3 loop spans 13 amino acids. The germline V gene encodes CDR1 LNHDA and CDR2 SQIVND (reference sequence). This clone was counted a single time. Its antigen is still unknown. Profiling relied on immunoSEQ multiplex PCR, and the TCRdb table lists in-frame clones only, not all of them. The data show more than 20,000 clones, 70% to 85% seen once. The time point was: new active TB diagnosis, blood taken before or within 7 days of starting treatment. Active tuberculosis patients were new diagnoses, HIV-seronegative, South African, and aged 18 years or older.

V and J are TRBV19 and TRBJ2-7, with 8 bases identical to TRBD2. The input for sequencing was PBMCs, taken at tuberculosis diagnosis. This TCR derives from an adult with tuberculosis. The CDR3 region has the DNA TGTGCCAGTAGCCGGACTAGCCCCTACGAGCAGTACTTC. Its protein product is CASSRTSPYEQYF.